One and the same sample provided the 2 T cell receptor beta chains below, sequenced in a study of T cells in Graves' hyperthyroidism and ophthalmopathy. There were TCR beta CDR3 regions amplified from RNA transcripts. The TCR CDR3 first-round RT-PCR relied on the HTBI primer set. TCRdb reprocessed the multiplex PCR reads with MiXCR, giving one entry per CDR3 protein. The table includes under 650,000 distinct CDR3 sequences, roughly 17% detected once. The sequencing sample was made of blood. The receptor set was obtained from a woman in her thirties with Graves' hyperthyroidism.

The chain couples TRBV20-1 to TRBJ2-1; the match to TRBD2 covers 9 bases. CDR1 DFQATT and CDR2 SNEGSKA come from the germline V gene (reference sequence). After removal of 0 bases from V and 2 bases from J, the junction contained 5 bases not matched to a gene. The CDR3 extends over 16 amino acids. DNA for the CDR3: TGCAGTGCTAGAGATATCCGACTAGCGGCCTACAATGAGCAGTTCTTC. The encoded protein is CSARDIRLAAYNEQFF.

The sample holds many counts of this clonotype. J is TRBJ1-4 and V is TRBV6-1; possible D gene TRBD1, 6 bases. The CDR3 consists of 14 residues. With 8 bases removed from V and 3 bases from J, the gap between germline ends came to 13 bases. Germline values: CDR1 MNHNS, CDR2 SASEGT. The CDR3 DNA follows: TGTGCCAGCTCTCCGGGACAACCTAATGAAAAACTGTTTTTT. As protein: CASSPGQPNEKLFF.